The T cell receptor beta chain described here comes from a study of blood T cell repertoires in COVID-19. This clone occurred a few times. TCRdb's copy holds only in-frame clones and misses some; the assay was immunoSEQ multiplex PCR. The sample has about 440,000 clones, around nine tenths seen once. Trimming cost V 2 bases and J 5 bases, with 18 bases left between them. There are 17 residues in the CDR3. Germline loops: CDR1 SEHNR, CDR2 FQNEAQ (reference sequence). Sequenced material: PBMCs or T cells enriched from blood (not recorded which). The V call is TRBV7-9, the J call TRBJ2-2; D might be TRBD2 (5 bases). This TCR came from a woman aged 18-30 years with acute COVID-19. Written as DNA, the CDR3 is TGTGCCAGCAGCTTAATCTTAGTTATCGGGGATACCGGGGAGCTGTTTTTT. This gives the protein CASSLILVIGDTGELFF.